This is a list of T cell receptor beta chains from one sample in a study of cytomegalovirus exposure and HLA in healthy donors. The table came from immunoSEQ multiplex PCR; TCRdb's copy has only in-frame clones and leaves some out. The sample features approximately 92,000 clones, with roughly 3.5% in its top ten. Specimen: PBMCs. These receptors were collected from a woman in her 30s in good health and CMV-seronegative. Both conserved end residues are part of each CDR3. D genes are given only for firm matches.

CDR3: CASSSTGDYEQYF; DNA: TGCGCCAGCAGCTCTACAGGGGACTACGAGCAGTACTTC; V: TRBV5-1; J: TRBJ2-7; D: TRBD1
CDR3: CASSVSGGYNEQFF; DNA: TGTGCCAGCAGCGTCTCGGGAGGGTACAATGAGCAGTTCTTC; V: TRBV9; J: TRBJ2-1; D: TRBD2
CDR3: CASSLATGTGVGEILGYTF; DNA: TGTGCCAGCAGCTTGGCCACCGGGACAGGGGTAGGGGAAATACTCGGCTACACCTTC; V: TRBV5-5; J: TRBJ1-2; D: TRBD1
CDR3: CASSQVLPAGGADTQYF; DNA: TGTGCCAGCAGCCAGGTACTCCCGGCGGGAGGCGCAGATACGCAGTATTTT; V: TRBV14; J: TRBJ2-3; D: TRBD2
CDR3: CATSTRAKRSGNTIYF; DNA: TGTGCCACCAGCACCAGGGCCAAGCGCTCTGGAAACACCATATATTTT; V: TRBV15; J: TRBJ1-3; D: .
CDR3: CASSLTSGGAYNEQFF; DNA: TGTGCCAGCAGTTTAACTAGCGGGGGGGCTTACAATGAGCAGTTCTTC; V: TRBV28; J: TRBJ2-1; D: TRBD2
CDR3: CASTNRRANTGELFF; DNA: TGTGCCAGCACCAATCGGAGGGCGAACACCGGGGAGCTGTTTTTT; V: TRBV5-5; J: TRBJ2-2; D: .
CDR3: CASSFGQLNTEAFF; DNA: TGTGCCAGCAGCTTCGGACAGTTGAACACTGAAGCTTTCTTT; V: TRBV7-8; J: TRBJ1-1; D: .
CDR3: CASSYGRNQPQHF; DNA: TGTGCCAGCAGTTACGGCAGAAATCAGCCCCAGCATTTT; V: TRBV6-5; J: TRBJ1-5; D: .
CDR3: CASSYLGTSAQYF; DNA: TGTGCCAGCAGTTACCTGGGCACTTCGGCCCAGTACTTC; V: TRBV6-5; J: TRBJ2-5; D: .
CDR3: CASSLKRNYNEQFF; DNA: TGTGCCAGCTCACTGAAGCGGAACTACAATGAGCAGTTCTTC; V: TRBV18; J: TRBJ2-1; D: .
CDR3: CASSFPGGLRRAEQFF; DNA: TGTGCCAGCAGTTTCCCCGGGGGACTGCGAAGGGCGGAGCAGTTCTTC; V: TRBV27; J: TRBJ2-1; D: .
CDR3: CASSKTGTGASGANVLTF; DNA: TGTGCCAGTAGTAAAACCGGGACAGGGGCCTCTGGGGCCAACGTCCTGACTTTC; V: TRBV19; J: TRBJ2-6; D: TRBD1
CDR3: CASSAIAQGGTEAFF; DNA: TGTGCCAGCAGCGCCATAGCACAGGGGGGAACTGAAGCTTTCTTT; V: TRBV9; J: TRBJ1-1; D: TRBD1
CDR3: CASSLGRSSGNTIYF; DNA: TGTGCCAGCAGCTTGGGACGGAGCTCTGGAAACACCATATATTTT; V: TRBV5-6; J: TRBJ1-3; D: .
CDR3: CASSQEAGVQETQYF; DNA: TGCGCCAGCAGCCAGGAAGCGGGGGTCCAAGAGACCCAGTACTTC; V: TRBV4-1; J: TRBJ2-5; D: TRBD2
CDR3: CASSPGSRGTDTQYF; DNA: TGTGCCAGTAGCCCGGGATCGCGGGGCACAGATACGCAGTATTTT; V: TRBV19; J: TRBJ2-3; D: .
CDR3: CASSPYEGAVGELFF; DNA: TGTGCCAGCAGTCCCTACGAGGGGGCGGTCGGGGAGCTGTTTTTT; V: TRBV9; J: TRBJ2-2; D: TRBD1
CDR3: CASSFIGRSPLHF; DNA: TGTGCCAGCAGTTTCATCGGGAGGTCACCCCTCCACTTT; V: TRBV28; J: TRBJ1-6; D: .
CDR3: CASSILPAGAGDTQYF; DNA: TGTGCCAGTAGTATTCTTCCAGCGGGAGCGGGGGATACGCAGTATTTT; V: TRBV19; J: TRBJ2-3; D: TRBD2
CDR3: CASSGTSGVTGELFF; DNA: TGTGCCAGCAGTGGGACTAGCGGTGTAACCGGGGAGCTGTTTTTT; V: TRBV2; J: TRBJ2-2; D: TRBD2
CDR3: CARSQGDRDSGNTIYF; DNA: TGTGCCAGAAGCCAAGGGGACAGGGACTCTGGAAACACCATATATTTT; V: TRBV4-2; J: TRBJ1-3; D: TRBD1
CDR3: CASSLLQGSNQPQHF; DNA: TGTGCCAGCAGCTTATTACAGGGGTCGAATCAGCCCCAGCATTTT; V: TRBV7-2; J: TRBJ1-5; D: TRBD1
CDR3: CASSLRGGTEAFF; DNA: TGTGCCAGCAGTTTAAGGGGGGGCACTGAAGCTTTCTTT; V: TRBV27; J: TRBJ1-1; D: .
CDR3: CASSLYPTSQRYSEQFF; DNA: TGCGCCAGCAGCTTGTACCCGACTAGTCAGCGATACAGTGAGCAGTTCTTC; V: TRBV5-1; J: TRBJ2-1; D: .
CDR3: CASSVSESLEQFF; DNA: TGTGCCAGCAGTGTTAGCGAGTCCCTTGAGCAGTTCTTC; V: TRBV6-4; J: TRBJ2-1; D: .
CDR3: CASRGQGSLYEQYF; DNA: TGTGCCAGCAGGGGACAGGGATCCCTGTACGAGCAGTACTTC; V: TRBV6-5; J: TRBJ2-7; D: TRBD1
CDR3: CASAGLASYEQYF; DNA: TGTGCCAGCGCAGGACTAGCCTCCTACGAGCAGTACTTC; V: TRBV6-5; J: TRBJ2-7; D: TRBD2
CDR3: CSVRQGEGYGYTF; DNA: TGCAGCGTTCGACAGGGGGAGGGTTATGGCTACACCTTC; V: TRBV29-1; J: TRBJ1-2; D: TRBD1
CDR3: CASSTRGDPNTGELFF; DNA: TGTGCCAGCAGCACCCGGGGGGACCCGAACACCGGGGAGCTGTTTTTT; V: TRBV9; J: TRBJ2-2; D: TRBD2
CDR3: CASSLSPGTGNTIYF; DNA: TGTGCCAGCAGCTTATCTCCGGGAACTGGAAACACCATATATTTT; V: TRBV7-8; J: TRBJ1-3; D: .
CDR3: CASSINWDNLATNEKLFF; DNA: TGTGCCAGTAGTATAAACTGGGACAACCTCGCAACTAATGAAAAACTGTTTTTT; V: TRBV19; J: TRBJ1-4; D: .
CDR3: CASSLSRGLNTEAFF; DNA: TGTGCCAGCAGTTTATCGCGCGGGCTGAACACTGAAGCTTTCTTT; V: TRBV27; J: TRBJ1-1; D: .
CDR3: CASSRTERSNQPQHF; DNA: TGTGCCAGCAGTCGGACAGAGCGGAGCAATCAGCCCCAGCATTTT; V: TRBV6-5; J: TRBJ1-5; D: .
CDR3: CASSQEFSVGELFF; DNA: TGCGCCAGCAGCCAAGAGTTTAGCGTCGGGGAGCTGTTTTTT; V: TRBV4-1; J: TRBJ2-2; D: .
CDR3: CASGLVSGGHLDTQYF; DNA: TGTGCTAGTGGTTTGGTCTCCGGGGGGCATTTGGATACGCAGTATTTT; V: TRBV12-5; J: TRBJ2-3; D: .
CDR3: CASSLGLGTDYGYTF; DNA: TGTGCCAGCAGCTTGGGCTTGGGGACAGACTATGGCTACACCTTC; V: TRBV7-3; J: TRBJ1-2; D: TRBD1
CDR3: CASSFGGRGTEAFF; DNA: TGTGCCAGCAGTTTTGGGGGCCGTGGCACTGAAGCTTTCTTT; V: TRBV27; J: TRBJ1-1; D: .
CDR3: CSVRRLAGEGDTQYF; DNA: TGCAGCGTGCGTAGGCTAGCGGGAGAGGGCGATACGCAGTATTTT; V: TRBV29-1; J: TRBJ2-3; D: TRBD2
CDR3: CSVGTGSSTDTQYF; DNA: TGCAGCGTGGGGACAGGATCTAGCACAGATACGCAGTATTTT; V: TRBV29-1; J: TRBJ2-3; D: TRBD1
CDR3: CASSVGQGYNSPLHF; DNA: TGTGCCAGCAGCGTCGGACAGGGTTACAATTCACCCCTCCACTTT; V: TRBV5-6; J: TRBJ1-6; D: TRBD1
CDR3: CASSSRGNSPLHF; DNA: TGTGCCAGCAGCTCTAGGGGTAATTCACCCCTCCACTTT; V: TRBV7-3; J: TRBJ1-6; D: .
CDR3: CASSPVGFGETQYF; DNA: TGTGCCAGCTCACCAGTGGGCTTTGGGGAGACCCAGTACTTC; V: TRBV18; J: TRBJ2-5; D: .
CDR3: CASSQDPGVRNIQYF; DNA: TGCGCCAGCAGCCAAGATCCGGGAGTACGCAACATTCAGTACTTC; V: TRBV4-1; J: TRBJ2-4; D: .
CDR3: CASSPSRDRTYEQYF; DNA: TGTGCCAGCAGCCCCTCCCGGGACAGGACCTACGAGCAGTACTTC; V: TRBV28; J: TRBJ2-7; D: TRBD1
CDR3: CASSQAGAVNEKLFF; DNA: TGTGCCAGCAGTCAGGCAGGGGCCGTTAATGAAAAACTGTTTTTT; V: TRBV27; J: TRBJ1-4; D: .
CDR3: CASNEGDSYNEQFF; DNA: TGTGCCAGCAACGAGGGGGACTCCTACAATGAGCAGTTCTTC; V: TRBV6-5; J: TRBJ2-1; D: .
CDR3: CATSLGGGGGYTF; DNA: TGTGCCACCAGCCTCGGGGGGGGCGGTGGCTACACCTTC; V: TRBV15; J: TRBJ1-2; D: .
CDR3: CASSPTSGRSRYNEQFF; DNA: TGCGCCAGCAGCCCGACTAGCGGGAGGTCCAGGTACAATGAGCAGTTCTTC; V: TRBV4-1; J: TRBJ2-1; D: TRBD2
CDR3: CASSPGLWGYTF; DNA: TGTGCCAGCAGTCCCGGGTTGTGGGGCTACACCTTC; V: TRBV6-6; J: TRBJ1-2; D: .
CDR3: CATSTVNQPQHF; DNA: TGTGCCACCTCAACAGTCAATCAGCCCCAGCATTTT; V: TRBV6-6; J: TRBJ1-5; D: .
CDR3: CASSLPGYEQYF; DNA: TGTGCCAGCAGCCTCCCCGGGTACGAGCAGTACTTC; V: TRBV5-6; J: TRBJ2-7; D: .
CDR3: CASSLQGVAGELFF; DNA: TGTGCCAGCAGTTTACAGGGGGTTGCCGGGGAGCTGTTTTTT; V: TRBV28; J: TRBJ2-2; D: TRBD1
CDR3: CASSPQGLETQYF; DNA: TGTGCCAGCTCACCACAGGGGTTGGAGACCCAGTACTTC; V: TRBV18; J: TRBJ2-5; D: .
CDR3: CASTRTGPSYEQYF; DNA: TGTGCCAGCACGAGGACAGGGCCCTCCTACGAGCAGTACTTC; V: TRBV6-1; J: TRBJ2-7; D: TRBD1
CDR3: CASSDSDNGEGTDEQFF; DNA: TGTGCCAGCAGTGACTCGGATAACGGGGAGGGAACGGATGAGCAGTTCTTC; V: TRBV6-4; J: TRBJ2-1; D: TRBD2
CDR3: CASSDSSGGNEQFF; DNA: TGTGCCAGCAGTGACTCATCGGGAGGGAATGAGCAGTTCTTC; V: TRBV6-4; J: TRBJ2-1; D: TRBD2
CDR3: CASSIREVGYSPLHF; DNA: TGTGCCAGTAGTATACGGGAGGTCGGTTATTCACCCCTCCACTTT; V: TRBV19; J: TRBJ1-6; D: .